This entry describes one T cell receptor (beta chain). The antigen is undetermined. This CDR3 is built from 14 residues. Trimming took off 4 bases at V and 3 bases at J, with 12 bases between the two ends. Germline-derived CDR1 and CDR2 are SNHLY and FYNNEI. The data originate from a study of CD8+ T cells in alopecia areata. RNA was isolated and reverse transcribed to cDNA, the sequencing template. Data came from immunoSEQ multiplex PCR; TCRdb stores just in-frame clones and leaves some out. The table includes about 110,000 clones, approximately 60% detected once. Study-level findings and limits: Relative to normal scalp, lesional scalp, especially alopecia totalis/universalis, showed higher clonality. Sequencing of scalp samples also includes resident alphabeta T cells from normal skin.

PBMCs, the starting material, were the source of sorted CD4+ and CD8+ T cells. V gene TRBV2 combines with J gene TRBJ2-5; tentative D call: TRBD1 (7 bases). Sequenced sample: CD8+ T cells sorted from blood. This TCR derives from a human donor in good health. This CDR3 reads CASSGRDSKETQYF. The CDR3 nucleotides are TGTGCCAGCAGTGGGCGGGACAGCAAAGAGACCCAGTACTTC.